Detailed here is one TCR beta chain. Its antigen remains unidentified. V shed 3 bases and J shed 3 bases, with 3 bases lying between them. This CDR3 spans 12 amino acids. The V gene's germline CDR1 is LNHDA and CDR2 SQIVND (reference sequence). Profiling relied on immunoSEQ multiplex PCR, and the TCRdb table lists in-frame clones only, not all of them. Among under 7,000 clones listed, about 90% were seen once. This sample stems from a study of regulatory and conventional T cells in RAG deficiency. Study observations and caveats: Compared with controls, unique Treg TCR beta sequences dropped around 92-fold in Omenn syndrome and CID/AS. These Omenn syndrome Treg sorts may hold peripherally activated cells instead. Shorter CDR3s in all patient subsets; >85% Treg-Tconv overlap in Omenn.

The sequence was collected from a human donor with RAG deficiency presenting as severe combined immunodeficiency. The sequenced material came from CD8+ T cells sorted from blood. This sequence joins TRBV19 and TRBJ1-5; D not certain. This chain's CDR3 is CASSIDNQPQHF. DNA of the CDR3: TGTGCCAGTAGTATCGACAATCAGCCCCAGCATTTT.